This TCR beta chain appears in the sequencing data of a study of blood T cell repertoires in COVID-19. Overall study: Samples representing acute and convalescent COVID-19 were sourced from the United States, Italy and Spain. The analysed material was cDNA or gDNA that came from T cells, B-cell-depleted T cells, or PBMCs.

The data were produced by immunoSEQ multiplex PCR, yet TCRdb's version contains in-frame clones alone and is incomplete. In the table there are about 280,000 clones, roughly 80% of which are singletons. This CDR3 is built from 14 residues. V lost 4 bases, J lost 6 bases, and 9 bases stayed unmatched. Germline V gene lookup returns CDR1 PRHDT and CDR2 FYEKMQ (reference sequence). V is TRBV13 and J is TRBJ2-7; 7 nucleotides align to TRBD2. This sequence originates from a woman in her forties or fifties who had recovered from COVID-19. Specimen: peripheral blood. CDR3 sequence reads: CASSSERDRSEQYF. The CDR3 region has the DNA TGTGCCAGCAGCTCAGAGCGGGACCGGAGCGAGCAGTACTTC.